A selection of T cell receptor beta chains follows, all from one sample in a study of blood T cell repertoires in COVID-19. Repertoires were generated with immunoSEQ multiplex PCR, while TCRdb's copy carries only in-frame clones and drops some. The table has tens of thousands of clones, around 80% seen once. The sample comprised peripheral blood. The receptors derive from a woman of 80 years or more with acute or convalescent COVID-19. CDR3s include the opening cysteine and the closing phenylalanine or tryptophan. The D gene is left open where the match is weak. Clone size, where shown, is once, few, many, or a class for clones that have expanded.

>.|TRBV3-1/TRBV3-2|TRBD2|TRBJ2-4
CASSQDLAGGAKNIQYF
TGTGCCAGCAGCCAAGATCTAGCGGGAGGAGCCAAAAACATTCAGTACTTC
>.|TRBV28|.|TRBJ2-7
CASHRTGTNEQYF
TGTGCCAGCCACAGGACCGGGACAAACGAGCAGTACTTC
>.|TRBV28|.|TRBJ2-7
CASSSEYEQYF
TGTGCCAGCAGTTCCGAGTACGAGCAGTACTTC
>.|TRBV6-2/TRBV6-3|.|TRBJ2-1
CASSLSRGYNEQFF
TGTGCCAGCAGTTTGTCCCGGGGCTACAATGAGCAGTTCTTC
>.|TRBV3-1/TRBV3-2|TRBD2|TRBJ2-3
CASRTNGRVNTQYF
TGTGCCAGCAGAACAAACGGGAGGGTTAATACGCAGTATTTT
>.|TRBV5-6|.|TRBJ2-7
CASSQGDNLETDEQYF
TGTGCCAGCAGCCAGGGCGACAATCTGGAGACGGACGAGCAGTACTTC
>.|TRBV10-3|TRBD2|TRBJ2-3
CAISDGGLAGGEPTDTQYF
TGTGCCATCAGTGATGGGGGACTAGCGGGAGGGGAGCCGACAGATACGCAGTATTTT
>.|TRBV11-2|.|TRBJ2-7
CASSLWGADQYF
TGTGCCAGCAGCTTATGGGGAGCTGATCAGTACTTC
>.|TRBV7-8|.|TRBJ1-2
CASSLAAARSYGYTF
TGTGCCAGCAGCTTAGCGGCGGCACGCTCCTATGGCTACACCTTC
>.|TRBV19|TRBD1|TRBJ2-3
CASSPRQGGTDTQYF
TGTGCCAGTAGTCCTCGACAGGGGGGCACAGATACGCAGTATTTT
>.|TRBV9|TRBD1|TRBJ1-4
CASSTQPGQGNEKLFF
TGTGCCAGCAGCACACAACCGGGACAGGGGAATGAAAAACTGTTTTTT
>.|TRBV11-2|TRBD2|TRBJ2-1
CASSLQASGSGLYNEQFF
TGTGCCAGCAGCTTACAGGCGAGCGGGAGTGGATTGTACAATGAGCAGTTCTTC
>.|TRBV5-4|.|TRBJ1-1
CASSFGRNTEAFF
TGTGCCAGCAGCTTTGGCAGGAACACTGAAGCTTTCTTT
>.|TRBV20-1|.|TRBJ2-7
CSARVRYEQYF
TGCAGTGCTAGAGTCAGATACGAGCAGTACTTC
>.|TRBV7-2|.|TRBJ1-1
CASSPRGWVLNTEAFF
TGTGCCAGCAGCCCGAGAGGTTGGGTTCTGAACACTGAAGCTTTCTTT
>once|TRBV19|TRBD2|TRBJ2-3
CASSIKPRLAGVLPDTQYF
TGTGCCAGTAGTATCAAGCCGCGGCTAGCGGGAGTCCTCCCGGATACGCAGTATTTT
>.|TRBV6-4|.|TRBJ2-1
CASSDGLGTNNEQFF
TGTGCCAGCAGTGACGGTTTGGGGACAAACAATGAGCAGTTCTTC
>.|TRBV30|.|TRBJ1-1
CAWSGRTEAFF
TGTGCCTGGAGTGGGAGAACTGAAGCTTTCTTT
>.|TRBV3-1/TRBV3-2|.|TRBJ2-7
CASRQTIGGEQYF
TGTGCCAGCAGACAAACTATTGGAGGCGAGCAGTACTTC
>once|TRBV10-3|TRBD2|TRBJ2-3
CAISYSGGWGTDTQYF
TGTGCCATCAGCTATTCCGGGGGGTGGGGCACAGATACGCAGTATTTT
>.|TRBV2|.|TRBJ2-3
CASTRQVLFTDTQYF
TGTGCCAGCACCAGACAGGTCCTATTCACAGATACGCAGTATTTT
>.|TRBV28|TRBD1|TRBJ1-1
CASSDGTGGLPAFF
TGTGCCAGCAGTGATGGGACAGGGGGGCTGCCGGCTTTCTTT
>.|TRBV27|TRBD1|TRBJ1-1
CASRDRGAVNTEAFF
TGTGCCAGCAGGGACAGGGGCGCAGTGAACACTGAAGCTTTCTTT
>.|TRBV18|TRBD1|TRBJ1-2
CASSRGQGANYGYTF
TGTGCCAGCTCACGTGGACAGGGGGCTAACTATGGCTACACCTTC
>.|TRBV4-1|TRBD2|TRBJ2-7
CASSQGRLLAGLSYEQYF
TGCGCCAGCAGCCAAGGTCGGCTACTAGCGGGCCTCTCCTACGAGCAGTACTTC
>once|TRBV6-5|.|TRBJ2-1
CASSYLNEQFF
TGTGCCAGCAGTTACCTCAATGAGCAGTTCTTC
>.|TRBV3-1/TRBV3-2|TRBD2|TRBJ2-3
CASSPGASGLHTQYF
TGTGCCAGCAGCCCTGGAGCTAGCGGACTGCATACGCAGTATTTT
>.|TRBV9|.|TRBJ2-1
CASSVPLRISGDDNEQFF
TGTGCCAGCAGCGTGCCCCTTCGGATATCGGGAGACGACAATGAGCAGTTCTTC
>.|TRBV27|.|TRBJ2-7
CASSFGGGQYSEQYF
TGTGCCAGCAGTTTTGGGGGGGGACAATACAGCGAGCAGTACTTC
>few|TRBV2|TRBD2|TRBJ2-5
CASSDGLAVGAKTQYF
TGTGCCAGCAGTGACGGACTAGCGGTGGGGGCAAAGACCCAGTACTTC
>.|TRBV28|TRBD2|TRBJ2-3
CASRTLRTSGSASSTDTQYF
TGTGCCAGCAGGACTCTCCGGACTAGCGGGAGTGCATCTAGCACAGATACGCAGTATTTT
>.|TRBV6-6|TRBD1|TRBJ2-7
CATHDSRTGNREQYF
TGTGCCACCCACGACTCGCGGACAGGGAATAGGGAGCAGTACTTC
>once|TRBV5-1|TRBD1|TRBJ1-2
CASSQTGTDYGYTF
TGCGCCAGCAGCCAGACAGGGACGGACTATGGCTACACCTTC
>.|TRBV28|.|TRBJ1-6
CASSTVQGSYNSPLHF
TGTGCCAGCAGTACGGTACAGGGCTCCTATAATTCACCCCTCCACTTT
>.|TRBV2|TRBD2|TRBJ2-1
CASSEETSGYNEQFF
TGTGCCAGCAGTGAAGAGACTAGCGGCTACAATGAGCAGTTCTTC
>.|TRBV23-1|TRBD1|TRBJ2-2
CASSQNRTGANTGELFF
TGCGCCAGCAGTCAAAATAGGACAGGCGCGAACACCGGGGAGCTGTTTTTT
>.|TRBV6-4|.|TRBJ1-1
CASSANRNTEAFF
TGTGCCAGCAGTGCGAACAGGAACACTGAAGCTTTCTTT
>.|TRBV4-2|.|TRBJ1-2
CASSQDPVSYGYTF
TGTGCCAGCAGCCAAGATCCAGTATCCTATGGCTACACCTTC
>once|TRBV6-1|TRBD2|TRBJ2-2
CASSDETSGAVANTGELFF
TGTGCCAGCAGTGATGAGACTAGCGGGGCGGTCGCGAACACCGGGGAGCTGTTTTTT
>.|TRBV19|.|TRBJ1-5
CASSIVGRSNQPQHF
TGTGCCAGTAGTATTGTGGGGCGTAGCAATCAGCCCCAGCATTTT
>.|TRBV2|TRBD2|TRBJ2-1
CASSPGLAGGILSYNEQFF
TGTGCCAGCAGTCCCGGACTAGCGGGAGGAATACTGTCCTACAATGAGCAGTTCTTC